This T cell receptor beta chain was observed in a study of T cell responses to AZD1222 COVID-19 vaccine. Study context: Pooling covered second doses at about 4 or about 12 weeks.

This clone was counted a single time. Antigen unknown. Study conclusions and caveats: Seropositivity was recorded at baseline in only 6 or 7 AZD1222 recipients. Clonal diversity was possibly underestimated, and the donors were mostly white British, with more females. Nearly half of spike-specific TCRs reportedly target unmutated variant regions.

The CDR3 is 14 amino acids. Between the trimmed V and J ends, which lost 1 base and 0 bases, there was a span of 6 bases. In germline, CDR1 is SGHAT, CDR2 FQNNGV. The assay was immunoSEQ multiplex PCR, and TCRdb's table has in-frame clones only and misses some. The top ten clones hold roughly 6.9% of a sample with about 180,000 clones, 80% to 90% of them seen once. The sample was peripheral blood, taken on day 0 of AZD1222 vaccination. The V call is TRBV11-2, the J call TRBJ1-1; no clear D gene. This receptor was taken from an adult in good health. CDR3 region: CASSLVMVNTEAFF. In DNA, the CDR3 is TGTGCCAGCAGCTTAGTGATGGTGAACACTGAAGCTTTCTTT.